This is a list of T cell receptor beta chains from one sample in a study of identifying expanded T cells in peripheral blood. Measured with immunoSEQ multiplex PCR; TCRdb has only the in-frame clones, and not every one. The sample contains 85,000 to 100,000 clones, around 88% of which appear only once. The sequenced sample consisted of blood. These receptor sequences come from a person between 18 and 75 years old in good health. The conserved cysteine and the conserved F or W are not part of the CDR3 here.

v_call: TRBV4-1; j_call: TRBJ1-1; cdr3_aa: ASSQDQRTEAF
v_call: TRBV28; j_call: TRBJ1-1; cdr3_aa: ASSLVQNTEAF
v_call: TRBV9; j_call: TRBJ2-3; cdr3_aa: ASSVEGRGSRGTDTQY
v_call: TRBV5-1; j_call: TRBJ2-3; cdr3_aa: ASSFEALQGTDTQY
v_call: TRBV27; j_call: TRBJ1-1; cdr3_aa: ASSSTGNTEAF
v_call: TRBV11-2; j_call: TRBJ2-7; cdr3_aa: ASSLDDRSYEQY
v_call: TRBV30; j_call: TRBJ2-6; cdr3_aa: AWTRSGANVLT
v_call: TRBV10-3; j_call: TRBJ2-7; cdr3_aa: AISESRGGWEQY
v_call: TRBV19; j_call: TRBJ2-1; cdr3_aa: ASAIAGGDHNEQF
v_call: TRBV27; j_call: TRBJ1-4; cdr3_aa: ASSNYNEKLF